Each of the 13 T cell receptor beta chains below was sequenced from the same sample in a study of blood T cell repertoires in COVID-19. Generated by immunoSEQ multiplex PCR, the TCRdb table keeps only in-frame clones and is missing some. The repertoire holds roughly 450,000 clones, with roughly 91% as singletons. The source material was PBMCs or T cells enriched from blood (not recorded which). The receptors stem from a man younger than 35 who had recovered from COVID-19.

The CDR3 DNA is TGTGCCATCAAACCGTCTGCAGATAACACTGAAGCTTTCTTT. This codes for CAIKPSADNTEAFF. The V gene is TRBV10-3, the J gene TRBJ1-1; D gene uncertain. CDR1 ENHRY and CDR2 SYGVKD come from the germline V gene. V lost 7 bases and J 2 bases, leaving 14 bases between the germline ends. The CDR3 consists of 14 residues.

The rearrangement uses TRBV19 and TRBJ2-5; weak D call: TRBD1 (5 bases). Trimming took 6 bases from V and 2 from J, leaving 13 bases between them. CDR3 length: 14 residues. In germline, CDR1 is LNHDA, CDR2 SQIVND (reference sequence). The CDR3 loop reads CASRAYKGQETQYF. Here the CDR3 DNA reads TGTGCCAGTAGAGCCTATAAGGGGCAAGAGACCCAGTACTTC.

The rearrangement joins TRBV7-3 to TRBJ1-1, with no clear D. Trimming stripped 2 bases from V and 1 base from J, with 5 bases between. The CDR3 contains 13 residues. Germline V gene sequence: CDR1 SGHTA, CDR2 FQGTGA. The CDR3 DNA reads TGTGCCAGCAGCTTAGGCAGGAACACTGAAGCTTTCTTT. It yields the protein CASSLGRNTEAFF.

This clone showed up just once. The CDR3 spells CASRRLAGFDFEQFF. Here the CDR3 DNA reads TGCGCCAGCAGGCGACTAGCGGGGTTTGATTTTGAGCAGTTCTTC. V gene TRBV5-1 combines with J gene TRBJ2-1; 11 bases fit TRBD2. The CDR3 runs to 15 residues. V lost 5 bases and J lost 9; bases outside the gene matches: 10. Germline CDR1 and CDR2: SGHRS and YFSETQ. The whole variable domain, remainder taken from reference TRBV5-1 and TRBJ2-1, is KAGVTQTPRYLIKTRGQQVTLSCSPISGHRSVSWYQQTPGQGLQFLFEYFSETQRNKGNFPGRFSGRQFSNSRSEMNVSTLELGDSALYLCASRRLAGFDFEQFFGPGTRLTVL.

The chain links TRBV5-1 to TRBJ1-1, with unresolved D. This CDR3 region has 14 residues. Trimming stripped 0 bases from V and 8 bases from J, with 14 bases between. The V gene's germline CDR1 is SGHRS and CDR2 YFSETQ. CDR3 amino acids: CASSLDYTAKEAFF. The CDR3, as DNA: TGCGCCAGCAGCTTGGATTACACAGCTAAAGAAGCTTTCTTT.

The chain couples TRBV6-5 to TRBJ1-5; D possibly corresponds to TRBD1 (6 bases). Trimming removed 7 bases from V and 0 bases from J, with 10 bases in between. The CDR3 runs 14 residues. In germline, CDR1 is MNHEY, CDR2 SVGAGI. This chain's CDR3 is CASNRDYSNQPQHF. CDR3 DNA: TGTGCCAGCAACAGGGACTATAGCAATCAGCCCCAGCATTTT.

DNA of the CDR3: TGTGCCAGCAGCTCAACCCGGGTCCGAAATGAAAAACTGTTTTTT. It specifies CASSSTRVRNEKLFF. The chain combines TRBV5-4 with TRBJ1-4; D unclear. V was trimmed by 3 bases and J by 5 bases, leaving 14 bases between them. This CDR3 has 15 residues. Germline values: CDR1 SGHNT, CDR2 YYREEE (reference sequence).

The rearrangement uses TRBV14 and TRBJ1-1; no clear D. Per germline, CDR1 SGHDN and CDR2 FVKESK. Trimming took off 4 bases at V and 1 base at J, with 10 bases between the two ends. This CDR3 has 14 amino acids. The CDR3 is CASSPLAGNTEAFF. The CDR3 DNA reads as TGTGCCAGCAGCCCCCTCGCGGGGAACACTGAAGCTTTCTTT.

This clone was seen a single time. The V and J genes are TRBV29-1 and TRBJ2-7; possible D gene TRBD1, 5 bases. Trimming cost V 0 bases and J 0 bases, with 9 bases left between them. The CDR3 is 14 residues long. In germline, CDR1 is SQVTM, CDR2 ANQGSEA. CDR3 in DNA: TGCAGCGTTGAAGACAGGGAAAGCTCCTACGAGCAGTACTTC. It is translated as CSVEDRESSYEQYF.

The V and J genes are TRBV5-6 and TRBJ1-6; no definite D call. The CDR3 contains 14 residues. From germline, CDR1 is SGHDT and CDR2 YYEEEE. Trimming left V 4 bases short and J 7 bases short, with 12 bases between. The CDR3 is CASSPPGPNSPLHF. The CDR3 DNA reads TGTGCCAGCAGCCCCCCCGGTCCCAATTCACCCCTCCACTTT.

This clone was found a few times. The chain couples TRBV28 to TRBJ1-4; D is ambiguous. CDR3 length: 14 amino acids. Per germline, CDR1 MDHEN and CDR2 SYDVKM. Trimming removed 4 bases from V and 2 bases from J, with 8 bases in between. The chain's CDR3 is CASSSRRTNEKLFF. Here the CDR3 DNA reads TGTGCCAGCAGTTCCCGCCGGACTAATGAAAAACTGTTTTTT.

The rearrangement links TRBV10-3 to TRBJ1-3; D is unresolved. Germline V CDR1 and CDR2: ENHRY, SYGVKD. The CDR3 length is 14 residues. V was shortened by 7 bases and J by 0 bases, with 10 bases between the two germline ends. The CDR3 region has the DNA TGTGCCATCACTCGGTCGCTCTCTGGAAACACCATATATTTT. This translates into CAITRSLSGNTIYF.

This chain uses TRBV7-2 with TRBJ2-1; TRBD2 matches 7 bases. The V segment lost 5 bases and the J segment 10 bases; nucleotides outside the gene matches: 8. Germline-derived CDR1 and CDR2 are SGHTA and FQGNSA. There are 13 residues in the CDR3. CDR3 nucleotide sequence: TGTGCCAGCAGCGCGCAAGGACTAGGAGAGCAGTTCTTC. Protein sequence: CASSAQGLGEQFF.